The clone carrying this T cell receptor beta chain has a handful of counts. Produced via immunoSEQ multiplex PCR; TCRdb's table is partial and in-frame only. Altogether fewer than 85,000 clones are present, around 79% being singletons, with the ten largest covering approximately 20%. These data belong to a study of blood T cell repertoires in COVID-19. In the study overall: Collection of acute and convalescent COVID-19 samples took place in the United States, Italy and Spain. T cells, B-cell-depleted T cells, or PBMCs provided the cDNA or gDNA that served as material.

The CDR3 is 16 residues long. V lost 2 bases to trimming and J lost 6 bases; unmatched junction nucleotides: 10. From germline, CDR1 is LGHDT and CDR2 YNNKEL (reference sequence). The rearrangement joins TRBV3-1 (or the pseudogene TRBV3-2) to TRBJ2-1; TRBD2 matches at 7 bases. The clonotype comes from a man aged 55 to 69 with acute or convalescent COVID-19. Sequencing was done on a sample of peripheral blood. CDR3 nucleotide sequence: TGTGCCAGCAGCCAATTGTTAGCTAGCGGCCTCAATGAGCAGTTCTTC. This gives the protein CASSQLLASGLNEQFF.